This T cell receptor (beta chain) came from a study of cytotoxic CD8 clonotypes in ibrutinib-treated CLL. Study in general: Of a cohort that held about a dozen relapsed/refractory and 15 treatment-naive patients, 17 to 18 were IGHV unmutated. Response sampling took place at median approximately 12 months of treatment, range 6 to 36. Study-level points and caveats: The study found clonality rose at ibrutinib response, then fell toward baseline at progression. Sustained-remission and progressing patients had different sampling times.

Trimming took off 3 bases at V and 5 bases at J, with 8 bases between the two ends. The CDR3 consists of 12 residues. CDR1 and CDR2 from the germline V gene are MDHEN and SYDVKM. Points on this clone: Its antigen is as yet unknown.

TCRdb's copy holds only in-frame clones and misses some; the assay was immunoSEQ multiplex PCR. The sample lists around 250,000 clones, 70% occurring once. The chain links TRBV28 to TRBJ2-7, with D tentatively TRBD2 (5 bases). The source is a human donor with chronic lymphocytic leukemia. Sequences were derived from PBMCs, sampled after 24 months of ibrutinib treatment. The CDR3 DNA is TGTGCCAGCAGTTTCGGTAGCGACGAGCAGTACTTC. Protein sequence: CASSFGSDEQYF.